The 27 T cell receptor beta chains below all came from one sample that was sequenced in a study of sequential checkpoint blockade in melanoma. Assay: immunoSEQ multiplex PCR; the TCRdb copy retains only in-frame clones and omits some. The table lists over 25,000 clones, 70% to 80% of them singletons, with 10% to 15% in the top ten. Treatment specified: randomized to nivolumab then ipilimumab (arm A) or the reverse (arm B). The specimen was CD8+ T cells sorted from blood (inferred from file names), collected from a patient given nivolumab and ipilimumab in sequence. The receptor source for this set is a human donor with melanoma.

The J gene is TRBJ1-2, the V gene TRBV20-1; D gene unclear. This CDR3 spans 10 amino acids. Trimming removed 4 bases at V and 4 bases at J, with 4 bases between. The germline V gene encodes CDR1 DFQATT and CDR2 SNEGSKA (reference sequence). The CDR3 sequence: CSATLYGYTF. DNA for the CDR3: TGCAGTGCTACCCTCTATGGCTACACCTTC.

The rearrangement links TRBV30 to TRBJ2-3; D perhaps matches TRBD1 (6 bases). CDR3 length equals 14 residues. The V gene lost 5 bases and the J gene lost 3 bases, with 15 bases spanning the gap. Germline V gene lookup returns CDR1 GTSNPN and CDR2 SVGIG (reference sequence). This CDR3 is CAWSQGSGTDTQYF. DNA of the CDR3: TGTGCCTGGTCTCAGGGGTCGGGGACAGATACGCAGTATTTT.

A single count supports this clone. The chain is built from TRBV7-6 and TRBJ2-3; 8 bases match TRBD2. This CDR3 region has 15 residues. V was clipped by 5 bases and J by 2 bases; unmatched bases: 6. CDR1 SGHVS and CDR2 FNYEAQ come from the germline V gene. The CDR3: CASSPGGGLTDTQYF. The CDR3 DNA is TGTGCCAGCAGCCCCGGGGGGGGCCTCACAGATACGCAGTATTTT.

V is TRBV7-2 and J is TRBJ2-3; 8 bases agree with TRBD2. Germline trimming cut 2 bases from V and 5 bases from J; bases unmatched to any gene: 6. The CDR3 is 15 residues long. The germline V gene has CDR1 SGHTA and CDR2 FQGNSA. DNA of the CDR3: TGTGCCAGCAGCTTATTTCCGGGGGGGGGAGATACGCAGTATTTT. Translation gives CASSLFPGGGDTQYF.

This chain joins TRBV9 and TRBJ2-3; 14 nucleotides align to TRBD2. Germline-derived CDR1 and CDR2 are SGDLS and YYNGEE. The CDR3 spans 17 residues. Trimming cost V 0 bases and J 6 bases; bases outside gene matches: 6. The CDR3 region has the DNA TGTGCCAGCAGCGTAGTGACTAGCGGGGGGGCCTCGGATACGCAGTATTTT. This codes for CASSVVTSGGASDTQYF.

The chain joins TRBV27 to TRBJ2-7; 9 bases fit TRBD1. The CDR3 sequence is 12 residues long. The junction had 3 bases not matched to a gene; V was cut back by 6 bases and J by 6 bases. Germline loops: CDR1 MNHEY, CDR2 SMNVEV (reference sequence). The CDR3 sequence is CASSRQGGEQYF. The CDR3 coding sequence is TGTGCCAGCAGCAGACAGGGGGGCGAGCAGTACTTC.

The chain joins TRBV9 to TRBJ1-1; D perhaps matches TRBD1 (5 bases). The CDR3 is 14 amino acids. CDR1 is SGDLS and CDR2 is YYNGEE in the germline V gene. V gave up 4 bases and J gave up 5 bases, with 15 bases separating them. The chain's CDR3 is CASSSTAGGTEAFF. CDR3 nucleotides: TGTGCCAGCAGCTCGACCGCGGGGGGTACTGAAGCTTTCTTT.

This clone was picked up one time. The rearrangement joins TRBV7-7 to TRBJ2-7, with a tentative D call TRBD1 (5 bases). V shed 3 bases and J shed 3 bases, with 9 bases lying between them. CDR3 length equals 13 residues. Germline V gene data show CDR1 as SSHAT and CDR2 as FNYEAQ (reference sequence). Here the CDR3 reads CASSFGQGYEQYF. As DNA, the CDR3 is TGTGCCAGCAGCTTTGGGCAGGGCTACGAGCAGTACTTC.

V and J are TRBV4-1 and TRBJ1-2; 8 bases are shared with TRBD1. The CDR3 length is 15 residues. V was pared by 1 base and J by 2 bases, with 3 bases of the junction left unmatched. Germline V gives CDR1 MGHRA, CDR2 YSYEKL. CDR3 sequence reads: CASSQVDRDNYGYTF. The CDR3 DNA sequence: TGCGCCAGCAGCCAAGTGGACAGGGACAACTATGGCTACACCTTC.

CDR3 amino acids: CASSQRDRTTEGYTF. For the CDR3, the DNA is TGTGCCAGCAGCCAACGAGACAGGACCACTGAAGGCTACACCTTC. The J gene is TRBJ1-2, the V gene TRBV14; tentatively, D is TRBD1 (6 bases). V lost 2 bases and J lost 8, with 18 bases in between. The germline V gene encodes CDR1 SGHDN and CDR2 FVKESK. This CDR3 has 15 amino acids.

The chain employs TRBV5-1 and TRBJ2-7; possible D gene TRBD2, 6 bases. Germline V gene sequence: CDR1 SGHRS, CDR2 YFSETQ. This CDR3 is 14 amino acids long. The V end was cut by 2 bases, the J end by 2 bases, with 11 bases between. The CDR3 is CASSFAGPAYEQYF. Here the CDR3 DNA reads TGCGCCAGCAGCTTTGCGGGGCCCGCCTACGAGCAGTACTTC.

This clone was detected once. The chain joins TRBV28 to TRBJ2-7; TRBD2 might be the D (6 bases). The CDR3 consists of 13 residues. Trimming cost V 4 bases and J 2 bases, with 9 bases left between them. The germline V gene has CDR1 MDHEN and CDR2 SYDVKM. CDR3 region: CASSSTGAYEQYF. The CDR3 nucleotides read TGTGCCAGCAGTTCCACGGGGGCCTACGAGCAGTACTTC. Full variable domain (missing parts from reference TRBV28 and TRBJ2-7): DVKVTQSSRYLVKRTGEKVFLECVQDMDHENMFWYRQDPGLGLRLIYFSYDVKMKEKGDIPEGYSVSREKKERFSLILESASTNQTSMYLCASSSTGAYEQYFGPGTRLTVT.

V is TRBV5-4 and J is TRBJ2-5; weak D call: TRBD2 (6 bases). This CDR3 contains 13 residues. V gave up 1 base and J gave up 5 bases, with 9 bases separating them. Germline CDR1 and CDR2: SGHNT and YYREEE (reference sequence). The CDR3 reads CASSLWGEETQYF. CDR3 nucleotides: TGTGCCAGCAGCTTGTGGGGGGAGGAGACCCAGTACTTC.

This clone was recorded only once. V usage is TRBV19 and J usage is TRBJ2-1; 10 bases match TRBD2. The ends lost 2 bases at V and 4 bases at J; junction bases unmatched: 2. The CDR3 extends over 15 amino acids. CDR1 and CDR2 from the germline V gene are LNHDA and SQIVND (reference sequence). This chain's CDR3 is CASSISSGGYNEQFF. The CDR3, as DNA: TGTGCCAGTAGTATATCTAGCGGGGGTTACAATGAGCAGTTCTTC. Combining the CDR3 with reference TRBV19 and TRBJ2-1 gives the whole variable domain DGGITQSPKYLFRKEGQNVTLSCEQNLNHDAMYWYRQDPGQGLRLIYYSQIVNDFQKGDIAEGYSVSREKKESFPLTVTSAQKNPTAFYLCASSISSGGYNEQFFGPGTRLTVL.

V is TRBV4-3 and J is TRBJ2-7, with 7 nucleotides matching TRBD1. Germline V gene sequence: CDR1 LGHNA, CDR2 YSLEER. The CDR3 contains 14 residues. Trimming cost V 6 bases and J 2 bases; bases outside gene matches: 7. This CDR3 is CASSPRQGPYEQYF. The DNA for the CDR3 is TGCGCCAGCAGTCCCCGACAGGGACCCTACGAGCAGTACTTC.

The V call is TRBV28, the J call TRBJ2-3, with 10 nucleotides matching TRBD2. After removal of 7 bases from V and 2 bases from J, the junction contained 9 bases not matched to a gene. The CDR3 totals 16 residues. Germline CDR1 and CDR2: MDHEN and SYDVKM. In nucleotides, the CDR3 is TGTGCCAGCATTTCGACCGGGACTAGCGACACAGATACGCAGTATTTT. Its translation: CASISTGTSDTDTQYF.

This chain uses TRBV6-5 with TRBJ1-2; D unclear. Per germline, CDR1 MNHEY and CDR2 SVGAGI. The CDR3 sequence is 12 residues long. Trimming removed 2 bases from V and 8 bases from J, with 9 bases in between. CDR3 nucleotides: TGTGCCAGCAGTTACGAACCGGGGGGCTACACCTTC. Translating it yields CASSYEPGGYTF.

This rearrangement joins TRBV5-4 to TRBJ2-3; TRBD2 agrees at 9 bases. V shed 2 bases, J shed 5 bases, and the junction held 12 bases outside the gene matches. The germline CDR1 and CDR2 sequences are SGHNT and YYREEE (reference sequence). CDR3 length: 17 residues. The CDR3 spells CASSFPFSGGGIDTQYF. In DNA form, the CDR3 reads TGTGCCAGCAGCTTCCCCTTTAGCGGGGGAGGGATAGATACGCAGTATTTT.

This chain links TRBV7-6 with TRBJ2-2, with unresolved D. Germline values: CDR1 SGHVS, CDR2 FNYEAQ. V lost 3 bases to trimming and J lost 8 bases, with 4 bases between them. This CDR3 is built from 11 residues. The CDR3 protein is CASSFTGELFF. The CDR3 DNA reads as TGTGCCAGCAGCTTTACAGGGGAGCTGTTTTTT.

V and J are TRBV9 and TRBJ2-2; weak D call: TRBD2 (6 bases). Trimming stripped 3 bases from V and 6 bases from J, with 18 bases between. Germline assignment: CDR1 SGDLS and CDR2 YYNGEE. The CDR3 runs 16 residues. CDR3 protein: CASSGGQGGLAGELFF. The CDR3 DNA reads as TGTGCCAGCAGCGGCGGGCAGGGAGGTTTGGCCGGGGAGCTGTTTTTT.

V gene TRBV7-2 combines with J gene TRBJ2-5, with TRBD2 matching over 9 bases. Looked up from germline, CDR1 is SGHTA and CDR2 is FQGNSA. V lost 2 bases to trimming and J lost 0 bases; unmatched junction nucleotides: 7. The length of the CDR3 is 17 residues. The CDR3 reads CASSLRVVAGDQETQYF. In nucleotides, the CDR3 is TGTGCCAGCAGCTTAAGAGTGGTAGCGGGGGACCAAGAGACCCAGTACTTC.

V usage is TRBV6-5 and J usage is TRBJ1-2, with D hard to call. Germline V gene data show CDR1 as MNHEY and CDR2 as SVGAGI. The V gene lost 2 bases and the J gene lost 5 bases, with 9 bases spanning the gap. The CDR3 is 13 amino acids. The CDR3 coding sequence is TGTGCCAGCAGTTACAAGGTCGGGTATGGCTACACCTTC. This encodes CASSYKVGYGYTF.

J is TRBJ2-7 and V is TRBV5-1, with D hard to call. The V end lost 0 bases, the J end lost 3 bases, and 7 bases lay between the germline ends. The CDR3 has 13 residues. CDR1 is SGHRS and CDR2 is YFSETQ in the germline V gene. This chain's CDR3 is CASSLVGDYEQYF. CDR3 bases: TGCGCCAGCAGCTTGGTCGGTGACTACGAGCAGTACTTC.

This clone was picked up a small number of times. This rearrangement joins TRBV7-9 to TRBJ1-1; tentatively, D is TRBD1 (6 bases). V lost 5 bases and J 0 bases, leaving 16 bases between the germline ends. The CDR3 is 16 amino acids. Per germline, CDR1 SEHNR and CDR2 FQNEAQ (reference sequence). CDR3 region: CASSLITTGLNTEAFF. The CDR3 DNA reads TGTGCCAGCAGCCTAATTACAACAGGGCTGAACACTGAAGCTTTCTTT.

This sequence joins TRBV19 and TRBJ1-1; D gene ambiguous. Trimming took off 6 bases at V and 4 bases at J, with 18 bases between the two ends. CDR1 and CDR2 from the germline V gene are LNHDA and SQIVND (reference sequence). CDR3 length: 15 residues. In DNA, the CDR3 is TGTGCCAGTAGCGAGAGGACTTCACTGATCACTGAAGCTTTCTTT. This translates into CASSERTSLITEAFF.

The chain has TRBV5-6 and TRBJ2-2; tentative D call: TRBD2 (6 bases). The V gene's germline CDR1 is SGHDT and CDR2 YYEEEE. The CDR3 totals 17 residues. V lost 1 base, J lost 1 base, and 14 bases lay in between. CDR3 in DNA: TGTGCCAGCAGCTTGAAAGCACTAGCAGGGAACACCGGGGAGCTGTTTTTT. Protein sequence: CASSLKALAGNTGELFF.

The rearrangement joins TRBV28 to TRBJ2-5, with D possibly being TRBD1 (6 bases). Looked up from germline, CDR1 is MDHEN and CDR2 is SYDVKM. V lost 5 bases, J lost 3 bases, and 7 bases lay in between. This CDR3 is 12 amino acids long. CDR3 residues: CASSAGEETQYF. The CDR3 nucleotides are TGTGCCAGCAGTGCAGGGGAAGAGACCCAGTACTTC.